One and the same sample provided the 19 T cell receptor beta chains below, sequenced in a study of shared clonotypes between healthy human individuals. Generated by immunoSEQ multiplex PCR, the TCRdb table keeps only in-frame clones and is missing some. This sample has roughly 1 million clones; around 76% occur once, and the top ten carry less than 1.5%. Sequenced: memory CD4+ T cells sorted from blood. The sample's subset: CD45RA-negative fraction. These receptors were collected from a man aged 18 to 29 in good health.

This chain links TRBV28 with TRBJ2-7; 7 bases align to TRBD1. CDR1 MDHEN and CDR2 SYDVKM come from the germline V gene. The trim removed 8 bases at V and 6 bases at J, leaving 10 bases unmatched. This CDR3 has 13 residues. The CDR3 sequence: CASGLGQPPEQYF. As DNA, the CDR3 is TGTGCCAGCGGACTGGGACAGCCTCCCGAGCAGTACTTC.

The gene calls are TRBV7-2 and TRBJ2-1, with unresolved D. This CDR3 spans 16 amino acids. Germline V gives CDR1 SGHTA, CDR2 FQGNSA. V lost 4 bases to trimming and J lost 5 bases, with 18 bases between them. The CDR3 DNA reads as TGTGCCAGCAGCTCCCCGACTCGTCATAGTAACAATGAGCAGTTCTTC. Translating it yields CASSSPTRHSNNEQFF. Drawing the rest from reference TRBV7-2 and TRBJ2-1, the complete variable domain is GAGVSQSPSNKVTEKGKDVELRCDPISGHTALYWYRQSLGQGLEFLIYFQGNSAPDKSGLPSDRFSAERTGGSVSTLTIQRTQQEDSAVYLCASSSPTRHSNNEQFFGPGTRLTVL.

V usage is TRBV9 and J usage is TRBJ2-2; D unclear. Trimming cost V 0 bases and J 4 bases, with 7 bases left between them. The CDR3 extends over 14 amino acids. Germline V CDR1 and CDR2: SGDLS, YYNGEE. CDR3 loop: CASSVGVGTGELFF. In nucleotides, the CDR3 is TGTGCCAGCAGCGTAGGAGTCGGCACCGGGGAGCTGTTTTTT.

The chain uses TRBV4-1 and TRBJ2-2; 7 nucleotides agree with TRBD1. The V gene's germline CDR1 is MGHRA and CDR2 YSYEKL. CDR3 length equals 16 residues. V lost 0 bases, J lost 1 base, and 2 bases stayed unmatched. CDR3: CASSQEGQKNTGELFF. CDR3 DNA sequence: TGCGCCAGCAGCCAAGAGGGACAGAAGAACACCGGGGAGCTGTTTTTT.

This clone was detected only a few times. CDR3 in DNA: TGTGCCACCAAGCCTACTAACTATGGCTACACCTTC. Translated: CATKPTNYGYTF. The chain uses TRBV19 and TRBJ1-2, with no clear D. This CDR3 region has 12 residues. From germline, CDR1 is LNHDA and CDR2 SQIVND (reference sequence). The V end was cut by 10 bases, the J end by 0 bases, with 9 bases between.

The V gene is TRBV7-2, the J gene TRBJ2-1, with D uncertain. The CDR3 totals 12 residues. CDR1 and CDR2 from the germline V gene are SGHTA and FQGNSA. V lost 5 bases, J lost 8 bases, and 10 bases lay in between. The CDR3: CASSAFTDEQFF. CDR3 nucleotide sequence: TGTGCCAGCAGCGCATTTACCGATGAGCAGTTCTTC.

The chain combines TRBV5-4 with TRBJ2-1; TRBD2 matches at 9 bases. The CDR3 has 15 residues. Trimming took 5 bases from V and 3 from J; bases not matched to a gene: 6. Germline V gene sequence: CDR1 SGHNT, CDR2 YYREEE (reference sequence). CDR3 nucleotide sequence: TGTGCCAGCAGACAAAGCGGGGGGAGCTACAATGAGCAGTTCTTC. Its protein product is CASRQSGGSYNEQFF.

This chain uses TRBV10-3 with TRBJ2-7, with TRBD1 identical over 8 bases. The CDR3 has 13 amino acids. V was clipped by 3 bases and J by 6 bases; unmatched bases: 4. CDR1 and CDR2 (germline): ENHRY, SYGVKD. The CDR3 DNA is TGTGCCATCAGTGAACAGGGGGTTGGCGAGCAGTACTTC. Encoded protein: CAISEQGVGEQYF.

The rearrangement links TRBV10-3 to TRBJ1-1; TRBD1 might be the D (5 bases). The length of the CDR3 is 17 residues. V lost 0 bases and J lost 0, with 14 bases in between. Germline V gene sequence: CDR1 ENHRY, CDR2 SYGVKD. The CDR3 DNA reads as TGTGCCATCAGTGAGTCTAACCGAGGGGCGGTGAACACTGAAGCTTTCTTT. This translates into CAISESNRGAVNTEAFF.

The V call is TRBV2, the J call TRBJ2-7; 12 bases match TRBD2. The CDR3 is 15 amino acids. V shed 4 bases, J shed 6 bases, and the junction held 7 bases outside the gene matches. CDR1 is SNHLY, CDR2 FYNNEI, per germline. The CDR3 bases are TGTGCCAGCAGTGTTCTAGCGGGGGGGCTAGTCGAGCAGTACTTC. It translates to CASSVLAGGLVEQYF.

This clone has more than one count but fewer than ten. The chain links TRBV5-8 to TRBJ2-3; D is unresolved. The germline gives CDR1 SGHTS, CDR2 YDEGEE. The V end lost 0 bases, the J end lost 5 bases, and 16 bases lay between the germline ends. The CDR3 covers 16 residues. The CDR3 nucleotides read TGTGCCAGCAGCTTGGTCTTGTCGGCCACGCAAGATACGCAGTATTTT. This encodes CASSLVLSATQDTQYF. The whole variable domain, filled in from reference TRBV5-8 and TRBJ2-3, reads EAGVTQSPTHLIKTRGQQATLRCSPISGHTSVYWYQQALGLGLQFLLWYDEGEERNRGNFPPRFSGRQFPNYSSELNVNALELEDSALYLCASSLVLSATQDTQYFGPGTRLTVL.

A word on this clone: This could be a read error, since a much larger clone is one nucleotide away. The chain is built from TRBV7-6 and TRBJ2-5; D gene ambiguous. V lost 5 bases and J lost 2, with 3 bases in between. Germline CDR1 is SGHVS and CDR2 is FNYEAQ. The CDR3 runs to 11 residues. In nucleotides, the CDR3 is TGTGCCAGCAGCCAACAAGAGACCCAGTACTTC. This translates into CASSQQETQYF. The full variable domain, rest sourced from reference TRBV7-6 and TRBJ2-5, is GAGVSQSPRYKVTKRGQDVALRCDPISGHVSLYWYRQALGQGPEFLTYFNYEAQQDKSGLPNDRFSAERPEGSISTLTIQRTEQRDSAMYRCASSQQETQYFGPGTRLLVL.

The CDR3 sequence: CASSLSAGGLNEQFF. For the CDR3, the DNA is TGTGCCAGCAGCCTCTCGGCGGGAGGTCTAAATGAGCAGTTCTTC. The rearrangement uses TRBV7-2 and TRBJ2-1; the match to TRBD2 covers 8 bases. J gave up 7 bases and V 5 bases, and 10 bases lay outside the gene matches. CDR1 and CDR2 from the germline V gene are SGHTA and FQGNSA. The CDR3 extends over 15 amino acids.

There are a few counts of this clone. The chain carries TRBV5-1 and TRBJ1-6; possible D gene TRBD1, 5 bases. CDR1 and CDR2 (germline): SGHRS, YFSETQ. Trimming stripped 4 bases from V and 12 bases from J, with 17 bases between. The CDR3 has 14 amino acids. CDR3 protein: CASSRESGPEPLHF. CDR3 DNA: TGCGCCAGCAGCAGGGAATCGGGGCCCGAACCCCTCCACTTT.

DNA of the CDR3: TGCGCCAGCAGCTACGACGGGTCCGGGGGCGGCTACACCTTC. Its translation is CASSYDGSGGGYTF. The chain employs TRBV5-1 and TRBJ1-2; D is perhaps TRBD1 (6 bases). CDR3 length: 14 residues. Germline CDR1 SGHRS, CDR2 YFSETQ. V lost 3 bases, J lost 8 bases, and 17 bases lay in between.

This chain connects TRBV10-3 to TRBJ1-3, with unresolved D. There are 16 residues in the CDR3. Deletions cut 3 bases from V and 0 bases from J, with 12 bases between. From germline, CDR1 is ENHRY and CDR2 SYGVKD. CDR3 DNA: TGTGCCATCAGTGAAGAATCGGGAGGCTCTGGAAACACCATATATTTT. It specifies CAISEESGGSGNTIYF.

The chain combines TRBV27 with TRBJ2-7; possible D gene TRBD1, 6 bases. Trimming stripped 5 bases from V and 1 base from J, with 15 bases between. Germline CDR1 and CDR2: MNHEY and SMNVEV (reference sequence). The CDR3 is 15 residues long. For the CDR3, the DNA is TGTGCCAGCAGTACTACACAGACAGGTTCCTACGAGCAGTACTTC. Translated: CASSTTQTGSYEQYF.

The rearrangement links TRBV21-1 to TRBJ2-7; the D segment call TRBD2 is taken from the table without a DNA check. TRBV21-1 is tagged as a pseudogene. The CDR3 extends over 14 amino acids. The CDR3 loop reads CASSKGDREYEQYF. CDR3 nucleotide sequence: TGTGCCAGCAGCAAGGGGGACCGGGAGTACGAGCAGTACTTC.

Here the CDR3 reads CASSITGSQPQHF. The CDR3 DNA is TGTGCCAGTAGTATAACAGGGTCTCAGCCCCAGCATTTT. This chain connects TRBV19 to TRBJ1-5, with D possibly matching TRBD1 (6 bases). The CDR3 is made up of 13 amino acids. V shed 2 bases and J shed 6 bases, with 8 bases lying between them. Germline-derived CDR1 and CDR2 are LNHDA and SQIVND (reference sequence).